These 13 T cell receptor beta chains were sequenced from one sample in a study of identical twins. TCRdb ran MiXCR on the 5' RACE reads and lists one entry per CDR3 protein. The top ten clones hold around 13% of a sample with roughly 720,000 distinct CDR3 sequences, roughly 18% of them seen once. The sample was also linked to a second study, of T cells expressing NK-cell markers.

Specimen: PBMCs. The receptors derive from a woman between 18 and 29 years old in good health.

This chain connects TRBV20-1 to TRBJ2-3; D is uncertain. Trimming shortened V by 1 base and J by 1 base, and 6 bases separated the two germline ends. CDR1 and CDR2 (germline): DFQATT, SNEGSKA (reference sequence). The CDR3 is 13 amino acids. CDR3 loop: CSARVAGTDTQYF. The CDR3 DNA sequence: TGCAGTGCTAGAGTCGCAGGCACAGATACGCAGTATTTT.

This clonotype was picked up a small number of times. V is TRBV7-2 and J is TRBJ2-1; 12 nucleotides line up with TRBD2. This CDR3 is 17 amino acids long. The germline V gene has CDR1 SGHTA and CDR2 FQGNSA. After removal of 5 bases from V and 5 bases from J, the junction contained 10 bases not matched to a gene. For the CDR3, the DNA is TGTGCCAGCAGCCCACGACTAGCGGGAGCGAGGGACAATGAGCAGTTCTTC. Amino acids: CASSPRLAGARDNEQFF.

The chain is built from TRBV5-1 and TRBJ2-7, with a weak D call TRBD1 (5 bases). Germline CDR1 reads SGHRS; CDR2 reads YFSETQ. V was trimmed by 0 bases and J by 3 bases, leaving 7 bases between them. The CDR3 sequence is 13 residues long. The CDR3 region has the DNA TGCGCCAGCAGCTTGGCGGACATCTACGAGCAGTACTTC. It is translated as CASSLADIYEQYF.

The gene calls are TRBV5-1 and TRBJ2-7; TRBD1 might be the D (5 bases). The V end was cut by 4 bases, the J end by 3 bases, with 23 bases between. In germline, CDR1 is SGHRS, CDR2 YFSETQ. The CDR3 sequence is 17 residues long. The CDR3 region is CASSLRSATALNYEQYF. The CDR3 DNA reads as TGCGCCAGCAGCCTACGGTCGGCGACAGCACTGAACTACGAGCAGTACTTC.

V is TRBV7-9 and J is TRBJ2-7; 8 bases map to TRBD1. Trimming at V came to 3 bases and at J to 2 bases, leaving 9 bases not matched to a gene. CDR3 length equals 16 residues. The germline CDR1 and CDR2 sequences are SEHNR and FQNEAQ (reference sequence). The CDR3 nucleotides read TGTGCCAGCAGCTTTTATGTAGGACAGGGTACCTACGAGCAGTACTTC. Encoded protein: CASSFYVGQGTYEQYF.

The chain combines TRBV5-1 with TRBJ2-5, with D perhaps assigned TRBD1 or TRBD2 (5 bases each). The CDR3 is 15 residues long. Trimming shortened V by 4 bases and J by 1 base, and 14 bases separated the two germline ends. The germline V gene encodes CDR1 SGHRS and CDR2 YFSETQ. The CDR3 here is CASSPGTHPQETQYF. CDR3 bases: TGCGCCAGCAGCCCGGGGACGCACCCCCAAGAGACCCAGTACTTC.

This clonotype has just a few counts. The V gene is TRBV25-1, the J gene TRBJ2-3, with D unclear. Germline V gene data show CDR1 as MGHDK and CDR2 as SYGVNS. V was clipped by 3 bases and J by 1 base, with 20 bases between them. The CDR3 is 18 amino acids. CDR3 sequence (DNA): TGTGCCAGCAGTGACCAACTTTATGGGGTTCTTGGCACAGATACGCAGTATTTT. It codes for CASSDQLYGVLGTDTQYF.

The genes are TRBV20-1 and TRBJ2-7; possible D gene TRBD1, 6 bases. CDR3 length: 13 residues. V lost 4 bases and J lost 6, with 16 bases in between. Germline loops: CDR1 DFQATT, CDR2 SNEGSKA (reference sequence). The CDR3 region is CSAIEGHGSEQYF. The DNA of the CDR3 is TGCAGTGCTATAGAGGGACACGGAAGCGAGCAGTACTTC.

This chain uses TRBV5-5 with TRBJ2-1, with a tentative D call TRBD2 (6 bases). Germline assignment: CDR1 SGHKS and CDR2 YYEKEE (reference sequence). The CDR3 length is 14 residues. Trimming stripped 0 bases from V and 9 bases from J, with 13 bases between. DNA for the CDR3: TGTGCCAGCAGCTTGGCGGGAGTACTTAGTGAGCAGTTCTTC. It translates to CASSLAGVLSEQFF. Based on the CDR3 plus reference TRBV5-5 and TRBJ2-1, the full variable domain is DAGVTQSPTHLIKTRGQQVTLRCSPISGHKSVSWYQQVLGQGPQFIFQYYEKEERGRGNFPDRFSARQFPNYSSELNVNALLLGDSALYLCASSLAGVLSEQFFGPGTRLTVL.

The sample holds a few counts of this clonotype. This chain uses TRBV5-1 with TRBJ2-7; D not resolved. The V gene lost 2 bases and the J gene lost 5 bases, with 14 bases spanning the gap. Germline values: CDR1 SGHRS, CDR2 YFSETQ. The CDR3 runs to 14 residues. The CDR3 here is CASSFGPGQDEQYF. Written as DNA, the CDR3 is TGCGCCAGCAGCTTTGGACCCGGTCAGGACGAGCAGTACTTC.

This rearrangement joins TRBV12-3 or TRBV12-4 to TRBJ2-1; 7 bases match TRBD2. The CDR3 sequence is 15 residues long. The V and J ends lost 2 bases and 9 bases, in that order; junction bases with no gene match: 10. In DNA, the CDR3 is TGTGCCAGCAGTTTACGGGGGGAGGGCTGGGGTGAGCAGTTCTTC. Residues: CASSLRGEGWGEQFF.

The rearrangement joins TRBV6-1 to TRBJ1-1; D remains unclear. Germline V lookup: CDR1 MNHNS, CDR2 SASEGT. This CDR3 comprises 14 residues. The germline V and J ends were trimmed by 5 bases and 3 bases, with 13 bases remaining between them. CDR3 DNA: TGTGCCAGCAGTAGGATCCAGACTTACACTGAAGCTTTCTTT. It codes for CASSRIQTYTEAFF.

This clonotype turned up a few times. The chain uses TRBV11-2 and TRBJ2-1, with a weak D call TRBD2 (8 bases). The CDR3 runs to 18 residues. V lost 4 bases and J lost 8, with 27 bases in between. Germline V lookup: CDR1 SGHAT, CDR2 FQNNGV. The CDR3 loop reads CASSSKIRGTRDAHEQFF. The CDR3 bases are TGTGCCAGCAGCTCCAAAATCAGGGGGACTAGAGACGCCCATGAGCAGTTCTTC.